One and the same sample provided the 10 T cell receptor beta chains below, sequenced in a study of T cells in localized non-small cell lung cancer. TCRdb keeps only in-frame clones here, not all; method: immunoSEQ multiplex PCR. The repertoire holds 50,000 to 65,000 clones, with roughly 79% as singletons. The material was PBMCs, obtained before any cancer treatment. The receptors were sampled from a man between 40 and 69 years old with stage II lung adenocarcinoma.

This chain uses TRBV19 with TRBJ1-2; 7 nucleotides align to TRBD1. V was pared by 3 bases and J by 6 bases, with 4 bases of the junction left unmatched. This CDR3 region has 13 residues. Per the germline V gene, CDR1 is LNHDA and CDR2 is SQIVND (reference sequence). The CDR3 reads CASSIPRGDGYTF. The CDR3 nucleotides are TGTGCCAGTAGTATCCCCAGGGGGGATGGCTACACCTTC.

The gene calls are TRBV5-6 and TRBJ1-2, with 7 bases that match TRBD1. Germline trimming cut 1 base from V and 6 bases from J; bases unmatched to any gene: 3. The CDR3 runs 13 residues. The germline V gene has CDR1 SGHDT and CDR2 YYEEEE. Written as DNA, the CDR3 is TGTGCCAGCAGCTTGCGGCAGGGGGATGGCTACACCTTC. This translates into CASSLRQGDGYTF. Full variable domain (rest looked up from reference TRBV5-6 and TRBJ1-2): DAGVTQSPTHLIKTRGQQVTLRCSPKSGHDTVSWYQQALGQGPQFIFQYYEEEERQRGNFPDRFSGHQFPNYSSELNVNALLLGDSALYLCASSLRQGDGYTFGSGTRLTVV.

The rearrangement links TRBV7-2 to TRBJ1-1; TRBD1 is a possible D gene (5 bases). The CDR3 is 12 amino acids. The V gene's germline CDR1 is SGHTA and CDR2 FQGNSA. V was clipped by 4 bases and J by 8 bases, with 11 bases between them. CDR3 sequence reads: CASSSGREEAFF. The CDR3 DNA reads TGTGCCAGCAGCTCGGGGCGTGAAGAAGCTTTCTTT.

The chain couples TRBV5-4 to TRBJ2-1, with 14 bases identical to TRBD2. V was pared by 4 bases and J by 7 bases, with 4 bases of the junction left unmatched. The CDR3 extends over 15 amino acids. CDR1 is SGHNT, CDR2 YYREEE, per germline (reference sequence). The CDR3 sequence is CASSLGLAGVNEQFF. The CDR3 coding sequence is TGTGCCAGCAGCCTGGGACTAGCGGGAGTTAATGAGCAGTTCTTC.

In nucleotides, the CDR3 is TGTGCCTGGAGTTCAGGACAATATCAGCCCCAGCATTTT. Amino acid sequence: CAWSSGQYQPQHF. The chain joins TRBV30 to TRBJ1-5, with a weak D call TRBD1 (5 bases). The CDR3 contains 13 residues. Germline V gene data show CDR1 as GTSNPN and CDR2 as SVGIG (reference sequence). V was clipped by 2 bases and J by 5 bases, with 10 bases between them.

This chain joins TRBV27 and TRBJ2-7; TRBD2 is a possible D gene (6 bases). V was cut by 5 bases and J by 1 base, with 15 bases left in between. CDR1 is MNHEY and CDR2 is SMNVEV in the germline V gene (reference sequence). The CDR3 consists of 15 residues. CDR3 sequence: CASSLAPSVSYEQYF. The CDR3 DNA reads as TGTGCCAGCAGTCTAGCTCCTAGCGTATCCTACGAGCAGTACTTC.

V and J are TRBV18 and TRBJ2-7, with D perhaps TRBD1 (6 bases). The CDR3 has 16 residues. V was shortened by 3 bases and J by 4 bases, with 19 bases between the two germline ends. In germline, CDR1 is KGHSH, CDR2 LQKENI. The DNA for the CDR3 is TGTGCCAGCTCACCGCCGGTATTTGGGGGCAAGTACGAGCAGTACTTC. It translates to CASSPPVFGGKYEQYF.

The chain recombines TRBV6-1 with TRBJ2-3; TRBD2 matches at 8 bases. Trimming removed 7 bases from V and 3 bases from J; junction bases left unmatched: 9. From germline, CDR1 is MNHNS and CDR2 SASEGT. CDR3 length: 15 residues. DNA of the CDR3: TGTGCCAGCACGGGCCTTGGCGGGAGGACAGATACGCAGTATTTT. This encodes CASTGLGGRTDTQYF.

V is TRBV29-1 and J is TRBJ2-5; D unresolved. Germline lookup yields CDR1 SQVTM and CDR2 ANQGSEA. Trimming took off 6 bases at V and 2 bases at J, with 7 bases between the two ends. This CDR3 is built from 11 residues. For the CDR3, the DNA is TGCAGCGTGCACAGACAAGAGACCCAGTACTTC. Translated, it gives CSVHRQETQYF.

This clone has a single count. This chain connects TRBV27 to TRBJ2-3, with D possibly TRBD1 on 5 matching bases. Between the trimmed V and J ends, which lost 2 bases and 0 bases, there was a span of 9 bases. CDR3 size: 15 residues. Germline CDR1 and CDR2: MNHEY and SMNVEV (reference sequence). CDR3: CASSLRQTSTDTQYF. CDR3 in DNA: TGTGCCAGCAGTTTAAGACAGACTAGCACAGATACGCAGTATTTT.